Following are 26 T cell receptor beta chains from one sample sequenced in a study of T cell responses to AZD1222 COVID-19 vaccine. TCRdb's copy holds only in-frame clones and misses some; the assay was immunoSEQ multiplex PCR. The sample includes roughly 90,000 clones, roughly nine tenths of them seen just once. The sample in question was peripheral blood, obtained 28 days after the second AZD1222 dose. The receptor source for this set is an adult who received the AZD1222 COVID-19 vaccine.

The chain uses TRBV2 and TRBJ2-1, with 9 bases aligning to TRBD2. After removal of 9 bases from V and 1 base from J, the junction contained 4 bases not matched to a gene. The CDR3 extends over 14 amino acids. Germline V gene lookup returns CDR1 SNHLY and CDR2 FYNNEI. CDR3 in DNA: TGTGCCAGTAGGACTAGCGTTTCCTACAATGAGCAGTTCTTC. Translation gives CASRTSVSYNEQFF. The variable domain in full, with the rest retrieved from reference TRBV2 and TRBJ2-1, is EPEVTQTPSHQVTQMGQEVILRCVPISNHLYFYWYRQILGQKVEFLVSFYNNEISEKSEIFDDQFSVERPDGSNFTLKIRSTKLEDSAMYFCASRTSVSYNEQFFGPGTRLTVL.

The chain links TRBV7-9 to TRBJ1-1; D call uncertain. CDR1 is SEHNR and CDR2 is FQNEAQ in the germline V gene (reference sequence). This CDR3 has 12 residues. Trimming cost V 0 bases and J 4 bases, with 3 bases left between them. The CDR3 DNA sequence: TGTGCCAGCAGCTTAGCTATCACTGAAGCTTTCTTT. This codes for CASSLAITEAFF.

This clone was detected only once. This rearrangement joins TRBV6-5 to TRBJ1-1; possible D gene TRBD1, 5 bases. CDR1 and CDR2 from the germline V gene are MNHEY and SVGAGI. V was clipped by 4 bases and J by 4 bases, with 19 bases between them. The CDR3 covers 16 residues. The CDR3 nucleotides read TGTGCCAGCAGTTCAAAAGGGGCCATATGGACCACTGAAGCTTTCTTT. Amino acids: CASSSKGAIWTTEAFF.

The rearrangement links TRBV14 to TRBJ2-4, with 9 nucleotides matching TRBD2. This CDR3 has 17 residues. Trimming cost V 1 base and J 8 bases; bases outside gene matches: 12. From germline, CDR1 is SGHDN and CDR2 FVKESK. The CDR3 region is CASSQALAGKFKDIQYF. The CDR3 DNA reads TGTGCCAGCAGCCAAGCGCTAGCGGGAAAATTTAAGGACATTCAGTACTTC.

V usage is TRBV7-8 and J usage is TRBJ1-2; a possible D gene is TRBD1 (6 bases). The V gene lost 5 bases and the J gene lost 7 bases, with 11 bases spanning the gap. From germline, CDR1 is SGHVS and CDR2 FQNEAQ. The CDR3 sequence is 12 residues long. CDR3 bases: TGTGCCAGCAGCCAGGGGACCGGTGGCTACACCTTC. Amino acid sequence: CASSQGTGGYTF.

Here the CDR3 reads CASDNKGADGYTF. The CDR3 DNA follows: TGTGCCAGCGATAATAAGGGGGCCGACGGCTACACCTTC. V usage is TRBV2 and J usage is TRBJ1-2; 7 bases map to TRBD1. CDR1 is SNHLY, CDR2 FYNNEI, per germline. The CDR3 consists of 13 residues. The junction had 11 bases not matched to a gene; V was cut back by 8 bases and J by 8 bases.

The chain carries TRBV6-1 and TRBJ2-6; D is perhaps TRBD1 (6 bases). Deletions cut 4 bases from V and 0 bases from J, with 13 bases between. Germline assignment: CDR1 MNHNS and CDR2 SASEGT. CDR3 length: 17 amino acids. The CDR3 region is CASSVTKQGSGANVLTF. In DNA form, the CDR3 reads TGTGCCAGCAGTGTAACAAAACAGGGCTCTGGGGCCAACGTCCTGACTTTC.

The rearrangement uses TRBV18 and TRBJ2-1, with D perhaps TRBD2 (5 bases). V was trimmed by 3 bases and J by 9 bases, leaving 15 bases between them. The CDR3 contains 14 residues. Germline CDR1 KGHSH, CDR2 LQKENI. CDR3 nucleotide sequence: TGTGCCAGCTCACCTGTCGAGGGATTGGGTGAGCAGTTCTTC. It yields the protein CASSPVEGLGEQFF.

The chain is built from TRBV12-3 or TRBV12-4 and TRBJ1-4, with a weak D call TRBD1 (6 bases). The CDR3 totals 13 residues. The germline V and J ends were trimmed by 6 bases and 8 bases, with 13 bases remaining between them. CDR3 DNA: TGTGCCAGCAGCAAAAGACAGGCCGAAAAACTGTTTTTT. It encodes CASSKRQAEKLFF.

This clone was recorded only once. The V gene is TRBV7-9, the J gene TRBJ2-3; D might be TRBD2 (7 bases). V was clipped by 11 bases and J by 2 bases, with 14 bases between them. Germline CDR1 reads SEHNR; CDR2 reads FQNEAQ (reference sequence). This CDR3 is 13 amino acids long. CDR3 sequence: CAGSGGVTDTQYF. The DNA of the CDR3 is TGTGCCGGGTCGGGGGGCGTCACAGATACGCAGTATTTT.

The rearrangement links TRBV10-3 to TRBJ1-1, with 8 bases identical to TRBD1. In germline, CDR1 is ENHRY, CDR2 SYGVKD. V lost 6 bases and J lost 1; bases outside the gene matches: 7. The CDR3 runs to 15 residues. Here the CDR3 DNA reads TGTGCCATCAGGGACTCCAGGGGGCGGAACACTGAAGCTTTCTTT. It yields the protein CAIRDSRGRNTEAFF.

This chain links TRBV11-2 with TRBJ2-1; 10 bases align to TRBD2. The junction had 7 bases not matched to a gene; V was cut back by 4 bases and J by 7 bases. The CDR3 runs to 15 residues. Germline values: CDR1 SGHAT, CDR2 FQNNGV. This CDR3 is CASSSSGTSANEQFF. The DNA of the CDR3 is TGTGCCAGCAGCTCCTCTGGGACTAGCGCGAATGAGCAGTTCTTC. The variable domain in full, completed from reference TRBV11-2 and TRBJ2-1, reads EAGVAQSPRYKIIEKRQSVAFWCNPISGHATLYWYQQILGQGPKLLIQFQNNGVVDDSQLPKDRFSAERLKGVDSTLKIQPAKLEDSAVYLCASSSSGTSANEQFFGPGTRLTVL.

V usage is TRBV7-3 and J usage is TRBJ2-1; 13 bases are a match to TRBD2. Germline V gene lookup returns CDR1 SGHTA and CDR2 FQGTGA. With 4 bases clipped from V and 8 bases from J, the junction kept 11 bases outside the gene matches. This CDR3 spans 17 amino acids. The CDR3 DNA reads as TGTGCCAGCAGCTCCCTGCCGGGACTAGCGGGAAGACATGAGCAGTTCTTC. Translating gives CASSSLPGLAGRHEQFF.

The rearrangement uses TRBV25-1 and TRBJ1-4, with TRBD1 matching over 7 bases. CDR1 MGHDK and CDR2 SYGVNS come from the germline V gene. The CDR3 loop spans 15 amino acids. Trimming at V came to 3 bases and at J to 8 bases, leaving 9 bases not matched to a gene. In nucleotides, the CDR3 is TGTGCCAGCAGTGATCCGGGACAGTTGGGAGAAAAACTGTTTTTT. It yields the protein CASSDPGQLGEKLFF.

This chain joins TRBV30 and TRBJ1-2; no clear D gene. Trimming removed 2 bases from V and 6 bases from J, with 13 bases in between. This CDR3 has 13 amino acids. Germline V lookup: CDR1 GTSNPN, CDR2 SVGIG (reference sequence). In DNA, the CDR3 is TGTGCCTGGAGTCGGGGAAGTATCGATGGCTACACCTTC. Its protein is CAWSRGSIDGYTF. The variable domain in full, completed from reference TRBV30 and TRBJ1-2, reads SQTIHQWPATLVQPVGSPLSLECTVEGTSNPNLYWYRQAAGRGLQLLFYSVGIGQISSEVPQNLSASRPQDRQFILSSKKLLLSDSGFYLCAWSRGSIDGYTFGSGTRLTVV.

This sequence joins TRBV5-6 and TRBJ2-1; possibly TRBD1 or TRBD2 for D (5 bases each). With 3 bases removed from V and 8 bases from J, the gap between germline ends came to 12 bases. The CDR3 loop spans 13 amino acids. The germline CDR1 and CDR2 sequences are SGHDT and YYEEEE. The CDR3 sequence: CASSSGRLDEQFF. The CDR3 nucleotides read TGTGCCAGCAGCTCGGGACGCCTAGATGAGCAGTTCTTC. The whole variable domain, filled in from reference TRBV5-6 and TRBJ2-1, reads DAGVTQSPTHLIKTRGQQVTLRCSPKSGHDTVSWYQQALGQGPQFIFQYYEEEERQRGNFPDRFSGHQFPNYSSELNVNALLLGDSALYLCASSSGRLDEQFFGPGTRLTVL.

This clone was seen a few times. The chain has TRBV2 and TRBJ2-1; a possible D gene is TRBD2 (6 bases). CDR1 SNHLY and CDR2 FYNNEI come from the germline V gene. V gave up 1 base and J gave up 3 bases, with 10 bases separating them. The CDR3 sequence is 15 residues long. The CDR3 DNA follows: TGTGCCAGCAGTGAAGTTGCGGGACTCTACAATGAGCAGTTCTTC. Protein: CASSEVAGLYNEQFF.

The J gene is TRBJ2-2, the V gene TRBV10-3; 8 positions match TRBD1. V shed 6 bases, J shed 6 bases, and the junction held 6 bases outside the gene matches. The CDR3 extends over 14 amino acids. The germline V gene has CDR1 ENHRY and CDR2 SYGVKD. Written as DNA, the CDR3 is TGTGCCATCAGCGAACAGGGGGAGGCCGGGGAGCTGTTTTTT. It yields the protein CAISEQGEAGELFF.

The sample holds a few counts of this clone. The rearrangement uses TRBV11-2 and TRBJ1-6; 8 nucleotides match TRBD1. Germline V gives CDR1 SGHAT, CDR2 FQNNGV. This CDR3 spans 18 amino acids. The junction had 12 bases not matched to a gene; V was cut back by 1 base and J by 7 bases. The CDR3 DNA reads TGTGCCAGCAGCTTAGTCTGGGCAGGGGGCGGTTCCAATTCACCCCTCCACTTT. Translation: CASSLVWAGGGSNSPLHF.

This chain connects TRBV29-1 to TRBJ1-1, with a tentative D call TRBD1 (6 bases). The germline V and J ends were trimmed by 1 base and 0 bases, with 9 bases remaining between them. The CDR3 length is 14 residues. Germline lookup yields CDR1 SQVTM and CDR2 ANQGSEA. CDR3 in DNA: TGCAGCGTTGAAGTGCAGGGGTTGAACACTGAAGCTTTCTTT. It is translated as CSVEVQGLNTEAFF.

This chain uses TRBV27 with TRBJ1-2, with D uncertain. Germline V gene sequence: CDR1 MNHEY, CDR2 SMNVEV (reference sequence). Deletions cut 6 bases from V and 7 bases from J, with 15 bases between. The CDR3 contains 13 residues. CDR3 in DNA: TGTGCCAGCAGACGAGCTGTGGGAGGTGGCTACACCTTC. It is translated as CASRRAVGGGYTF.

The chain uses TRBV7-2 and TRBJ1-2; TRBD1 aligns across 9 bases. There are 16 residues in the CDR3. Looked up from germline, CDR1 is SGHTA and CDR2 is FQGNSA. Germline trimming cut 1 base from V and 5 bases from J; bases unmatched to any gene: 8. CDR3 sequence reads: CASSLVGTGSRYGYTF. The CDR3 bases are TGTGCCAGCAGCTTAGTTGGGACAGGGAGTCGGTATGGCTACACCTTC.

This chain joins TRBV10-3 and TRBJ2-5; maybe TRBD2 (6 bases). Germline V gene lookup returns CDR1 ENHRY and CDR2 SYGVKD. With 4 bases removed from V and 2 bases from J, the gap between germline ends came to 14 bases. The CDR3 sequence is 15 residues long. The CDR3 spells CAISVPRGGQETQYF. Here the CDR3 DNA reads TGTGCCATCAGTGTCCCTCGTGGGGGGCAAGAGACCCAGTACTTC.

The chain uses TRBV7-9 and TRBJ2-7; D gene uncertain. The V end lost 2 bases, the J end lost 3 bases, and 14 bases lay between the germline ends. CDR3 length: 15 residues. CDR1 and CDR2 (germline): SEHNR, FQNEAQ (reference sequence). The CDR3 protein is CASSLSARSGYEQYF. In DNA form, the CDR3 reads TGTGCCAGCAGCTTATCTGCCCGCTCGGGCTACGAGCAGTACTTC.

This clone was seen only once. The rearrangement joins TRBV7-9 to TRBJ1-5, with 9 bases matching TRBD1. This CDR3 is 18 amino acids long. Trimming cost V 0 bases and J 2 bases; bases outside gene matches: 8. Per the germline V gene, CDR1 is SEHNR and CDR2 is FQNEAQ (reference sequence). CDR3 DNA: TGTGCCAGCAGCTTAGCACAGGGGGCTAAATCGGGCAATCAGCCCCAGCATTTT. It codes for CASSLAQGAKSGNQPQHF.

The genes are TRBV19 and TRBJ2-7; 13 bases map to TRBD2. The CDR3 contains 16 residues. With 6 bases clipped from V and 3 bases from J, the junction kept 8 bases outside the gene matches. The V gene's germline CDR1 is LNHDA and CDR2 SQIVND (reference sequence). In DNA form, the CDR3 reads TGTGCCAGTAGCCTCGGACTAGCGGGAGCTGGCTACGAGCAGTACTTC. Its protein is CASSLGLAGAGYEQYF.